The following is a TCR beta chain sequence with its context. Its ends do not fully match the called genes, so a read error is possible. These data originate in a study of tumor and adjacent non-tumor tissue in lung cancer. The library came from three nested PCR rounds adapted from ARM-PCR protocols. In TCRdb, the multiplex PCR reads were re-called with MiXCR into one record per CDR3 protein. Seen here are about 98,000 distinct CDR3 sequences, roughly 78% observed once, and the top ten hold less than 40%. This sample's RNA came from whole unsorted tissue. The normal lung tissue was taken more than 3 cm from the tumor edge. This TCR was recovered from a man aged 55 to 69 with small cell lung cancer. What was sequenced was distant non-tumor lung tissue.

CDR3 region: CASRMRADYNSSLHF. In DNA, the CDR3 is TGTGCTAGCCGGATGCGGGCAGACTATAATTCATCCCTCCACTTT. This chain connects TRBV6-5 to TRBJ1-6; D is undetermined. From germline, CDR1 is MNHEY and CDR2 SVGAGI. CDR3 length equals 15 residues.